This T cell receptor beta chain derives from a study of T cells in narcolepsy. Overall study: Enrolled donors included narcolepsy type 1 or type 2 patients and healthy controls. Overall study findings and caveats: Autoreactive clone sequences were missing from some blood memory CD4+ repertoires. HCRT-specific and TRIB2-specific autoreactive clonotypes appeared among same-patient CSF and blood CD4+ clonotypes. Autoreactive clonotypes reportedly recurred in blood of same and different patients, not controls.

The table lists this clone with a count of one. Its specificity is not known. Only in-frame clones appear in the TCRdb table, and some are missing; sequencing was by immunoSEQ multiplex PCR. The sample lists tens of thousands of clones; around 80% were seen once. CDR1 and CDR2 (germline): LNHDA, SQIVND (reference sequence). Trimming took 2 bases from V and 2 from J, leaving 9 bases between them. This CDR3 is built from 14 residues. The sequence came from a human donor with narcolepsy. V is TRBV19 and J is TRBJ2-5; D is undetermined. Sequences were obtained from CD45RA- memory CD4+ T cells from PBMCs. The chain's CDR3 is CASSISVRQETQYF. As DNA, the CDR3 is TGTGCCAGTAGTATATCGGTCAGGCAAGAGACCCAGTACTTC.